These 23 T cell receptor beta chains came from one sample sequenced in a study of OX40 agonist ivuxolimab in advanced cancers. Repertoires were generated with immunoSEQ multiplex PCR, while TCRdb's copy carries only in-frame clones and drops some. The sample shows tens of thousands of clones, 60% to 85% of them seen only once. The sample in question was CD4+ or CD8+ T cells sorted from blood, obtained in a trial of the OX40 agonist ivuxolimab. These TCRs come from an adult with an advanced solid tumor such as melanoma, head and neck, liver or kidney cancer.

By sample share, this clone is medium-sized. The chain uses TRBV27 and TRBJ1-5; D remains unclear. The CDR3 spans 13 residues. Germline V gene sequence: CDR1 MNHEY, CDR2 SMNVEV (reference sequence). V was trimmed by 2 bases and J by 4 bases, leaving 6 bases between them. The CDR3 region has the DNA TGTGCCAGCAGTTTACGGGAAAATCAGCCCCAGCATTTT. Translated: CASSLRENQPQHF.

The chain joins TRBV27 to TRBJ2-6; the match to TRBD1 covers 8 bases. This CDR3 spans 18 amino acids. The V gene's germline CDR1 is MNHEY and CDR2 SMNVEV (reference sequence). With 5 bases clipped from V and 0 bases from J, the junction kept 9 bases outside the gene matches. The CDR3 nucleotides read TGTGCCAGCAGTCTCAGAGGACAGGGAATCTCTGGGGCCAACGTCCTGACTTTC. Amino acids: CASSLRGQGISGANVLTF.

The rearrangement links TRBV6-5 to TRBJ2-7, with a weak D call TRBD1 (5 bases). Germline V CDR1 and CDR2: MNHEY, SVGAGI. V was pared by 2 bases and J by 4 bases, with 9 bases between. This CDR3 is 13 amino acids long. CDR3 sequence (DNA): TGTGCCAGCAGTTACCGACAGTTTTACGAGCAGTACTTC. This codes for CASSYRQFYEQYF.

This clone came up a few times. The J gene is TRBJ2-7, the V gene TRBV5-8; 7 positions match TRBD2. Germline trimming cut 6 bases from V and 6 bases from J; bases unmatched to any gene: 15. CDR1 and CDR2 from the germline V gene are SGHTS and YDEGEE. CDR3 length equals 15 residues. The CDR3 nucleotides read TGTGCCAGCACCCCGAGGCTAGCGGTTGGGGGCGAGCAGTACTTC. It yields the protein CASTPRLAVGGEQYF.

The chain is built from TRBV7-9 and TRBJ1-1; D remains unclear. Per germline, CDR1 SEHNR and CDR2 FQNEAQ (reference sequence). Trimming cost V 10 bases and J 3 bases, with 15 bases left between them. The CDR3 is made up of 13 amino acids. The CDR3 protein is CATQVSGDTEAFF. The CDR3, as DNA: TGTGCCACCCAGGTTTCGGGTGACACTGAAGCTTTCTTT.

The rearrangement uses TRBV19 and TRBJ1-3; TRBD1 might be the D (5 bases). Trimming shortened V by 9 bases and J by 0 bases, and 18 bases separated the two germline ends. From germline, CDR1 is LNHDA and CDR2 SQIVND (reference sequence). The CDR3 length is 16 residues. CDR3 nucleotides: TGTGCCAGCCTATTTAAGGGACCGAACTCTGGAAACACCATATATTTT. Translation: CASLFKGPNSGNTIYF.

This chain joins TRBV4-1 and TRBJ1-6; 7 bases are a match to TRBD1. Germline V gene sequence: CDR1 MGHRA, CDR2 YSYEKL. J was trimmed by 7 bases and V by 2 bases; bases with no gene match: 5. The CDR3 spans 15 residues. The CDR3 nucleotides are TGCGCCAGCAGCCAAACAACAGGGGTAAATTCACCCCTCCACTTT. As protein: CASSQTTGVNSPLHF.

The chain recombines TRBV6-5 with TRBJ2-7; 8 bases match TRBD2. V lost 2 bases, J lost 5 bases, and 5 bases stayed unmatched. The CDR3 extends over 14 amino acids. Per the germline V gene, CDR1 is MNHEY and CDR2 is SVGAGI. CDR3 in DNA: TGTGCCAGCAGTTACGGGACTAGAGTGCACGAGCAGTACTTC. Encoded protein: CASSYGTRVHEQYF.

The chain employs TRBV6-5 and TRBJ2-3; D is possibly TRBD2 (6 bases). V dropped 6 bases and J dropped 3 bases, with 10 bases sitting between them. Per germline, CDR1 MNHEY and CDR2 SVGAGI. The CDR3 length is 13 residues. CDR3 nucleotide sequence: TGTGCCAGCAGGCCCGGGGGTACAGATACGCAGTATTTT. As protein: CASRPGGTDTQYF.

The chain is built from TRBV5-6 and TRBJ1-3, with D unclear. This CDR3 has 14 residues. CDR1 is SGHDT and CDR2 is YYEEEE in the germline V gene. The germline V and J ends were trimmed by 5 bases and 1 base, with 10 bases remaining between them. In nucleotides, the CDR3 is TGTGCCAGCAGTCTGAGTGGGTCTGGAAACACCATATATTTT. This sequence encodes CASSLSGSGNTIYF.

This chain connects TRBV5-6 to TRBJ2-7; 11 bases are shared with TRBD2. The CDR3 runs 15 residues. V shed 6 bases and J 4 bases; nucleotides not matched to a gene: 9. Germline CDR1 SGHDT, CDR2 YYEEEE. The CDR3 nucleotides read TGTGCCAGCACCCCACTAGCGGGAGCGTCTTACGAGCAGTACTTC. Translation gives CASTPLAGASYEQYF.

The chain employs TRBV5-1 and TRBJ2-7; D is unresolved. Germline V CDR1 and CDR2: SGHRS, YFSETQ. The V end lost 0 bases, the J end lost 4 bases, and 11 bases lay between the germline ends. The CDR3 totals 14 residues. The CDR3: CASSLGQYGYEQYF. Here the CDR3 DNA reads TGCGCCAGCAGCTTGGGACAATACGGGTACGAGCAGTACTTC.

The rearrangement links TRBV7-9 to TRBJ1-1; D not certain. Trimming left V 1 base short and J 8 bases short, with 8 bases between. The CDR3 is made up of 12 amino acids. The germline CDR1 and CDR2 sequences are SEHNR and FQNEAQ (reference sequence). Here the CDR3 DNA reads TGTGCCAGCAGCTTAGGGTCAGTAGAAGCTTTCTTT. It codes for CASSLGSVEAFF.

This clone came up once. The chain employs TRBV28 and TRBJ1-4; D call uncertain. Trimming cost V 2 bases and J 8 bases, with 6 bases left between them. This CDR3 is built from 12 residues. Looked up from germline, CDR1 is MDHEN and CDR2 is SYDVKM. CDR3 in DNA: TGTGCCAGCAGTTTAGTTATCGAAAAACTGTTTTTT. Its translation is CASSLVIEKLFF.

The V gene is TRBV10-3, the J gene TRBJ2-3; 13 positions match TRBD2. Trimming at V came to 4 bases and at J to 2 bases, leaving 9 bases not matched to a gene. CDR3 size: 18 residues. Germline lookup yields CDR1 ENHRY and CDR2 SYGVKD. The chain's CDR3 is CAISGGLAGARDTDTQYF. The CDR3 region has the DNA TGTGCCATCAGTGGAGGACTAGCGGGGGCCCGAGACACAGATACGCAGTATTTT.

This sequence joins TRBV5-4 and TRBJ2-3, with D perhaps TRBD2 (6 bases). Germline V gene data show CDR1 as SGHNT and CDR2 as YYREEE (reference sequence). The germline V and J ends were trimmed by 3 bases and 3 bases, with 17 bases remaining between them. This CDR3 spans 16 amino acids. The CDR3, as DNA: TGTGCCAGCAGCTCGCTAGCGCCTCATGGTACAGATACGCAGTATTTT. Its protein product is CASSSLAPHGTDTQYF.

The chain combines TRBV4-3 with TRBJ1-3; no clear D gene. The CDR3 loop spans 17 amino acids. V lost 0 bases and J 0 bases, leaving 12 bases between the germline ends. Germline values: CDR1 LGHNA, CDR2 YSLEER. CDR3 protein: CASSQDTARASGNTIYF. The CDR3 region has the DNA TGCGCCAGCAGCCAAGACACAGCCCGGGCCTCTGGAAACACCATATATTTT.

The chain combines TRBV18 with TRBJ1-4; a weak D match, TRBD1 (5 bases). V dropped 9 bases and J dropped 3 bases, with 11 bases sitting between them. CDR1 and CDR2 (germline): KGHSH, LQKENI. The CDR3 totals 13 residues. The CDR3 DNA is TGTGCCAGTAAGCGGGACTCTAATGAAAAACTGTTTTTT. Protein: CASKRDSNEKLFF.

The rearrangement joins TRBV6-6 to TRBJ1-4; D unresolved. The CDR3 has 15 residues. Germline V gives CDR1 MNHNY, CDR2 SVGAGI (reference sequence). V was shortened by 6 bases and J by 0 bases, with 11 bases between the two germline ends. This chain's CDR3 is CASSLLGATNEKLFF. Here the CDR3 DNA reads TGTGCCAGCAGCCTCCTTGGGGCAACTAATGAAAAACTGTTTTTT.

This chain uses TRBV28 with TRBJ1-5; D might be TRBD1 (5 bases). The CDR3 has 15 residues. Germline CDR1 reads MDHEN; CDR2 reads SYDVKM. V was shortened by 3 bases and J by 2 bases, with 11 bases between the two germline ends. The CDR3 here is CASSLRGAGNQPQHF. CDR3 sequence (DNA): TGTGCCAGCAGTTTGAGGGGAGCGGGCAATCAGCCCCAGCATTTT.

This chain connects TRBV7-8 to TRBJ1-3; TRBD1 agrees at 10 bases. The ends lost 8 bases at V and 0 bases at J; junction bases unmatched: 1. The V gene's germline CDR1 is SGHVS and CDR2 FQNEAQ. There are 14 residues in the CDR3. The CDR3: CASRDRGSGNTIYF. The CDR3 nucleotides read TGTGCCAGCCGGGACAGGGGCTCTGGAAACACCATATATTTT.

Only one count was recorded for this clone. The genes are TRBV13 and TRBJ1-2, with TRBD1 matching over 7 bases. This CDR3 is 15 amino acids long. Germline V lookup: CDR1 PRHDT, CDR2 FYEKMQ (reference sequence). After removal of 4 bases from V and 5 bases from J, the junction contained 10 bases not matched to a gene. Here the CDR3 DNA reads TGTGCCAGCAGCTCGATCGCCGGGACAGTTTATGGCTACACCTTC. This sequence encodes CASSSIAGTVYGYTF.

This rearrangement joins TRBV7-2 to TRBJ1-3, with unresolved D. V was pared by 5 bases and J by 4 bases, with 9 bases between. Germline V lookup: CDR1 SGHTA, CDR2 FQGNSA. CDR3 length equals 13 residues. CDR3 protein: CASSPTMGNTIYF. DNA of the CDR3: TGTGCCAGCAGCCCTACAATGGGAAACACCATATATTTT.